What follows are 23 T cell receptor beta chains derived from one specimen sequenced in a study of blood T cell repertoires in COVID-19. Measured with immunoSEQ multiplex PCR; TCRdb has only the in-frame clones, and not every one. The profile covers fewer than 300,000 clones, with around 87% appearing a single time and roughly 1.6% taken by the ten largest. Sequenced sample: peripheral blood. All receptors derive from a middle-aged woman who had recovered from COVID-19.

The V gene is TRBV9, the J gene TRBJ2-5; 7 bases line up with TRBD2. Germline trimming cut 2 bases from V and 1 base from J; bases unmatched to any gene: 5. Germline CDR1 reads SGDLS; CDR2 reads YYNGEE. There are 15 residues in the CDR3. The CDR3 DNA reads as TGTGCCAGCAGCGTTGGGCTAGCGGCCCAAGAGACCCAGTACTTC. This sequence encodes CASSVGLAAQETQYF.

The rearrangement links TRBV4-1 to TRBJ1-1; 7 nucleotides match TRBD1. The CDR3 is made up of 17 amino acids. The V segment lost 3 bases and the J segment 4 bases; nucleotides outside the gene matches: 14. CDR1 is MGHRA and CDR2 is YSYEKL in the germline V gene. The CDR3 DNA sequence: TGCGCCAGCAGCCACCGTCCCGGGACAGCCCCCGGCACTGAAGCTTTCTTT. This encodes CASSHRPGTAPGTEAFF.

The chain uses TRBV9 and TRBJ1-6; D remains unclear. CDR1 and CDR2 from the germline V gene are SGDLS and YYNGEE. Trimming took off 3 bases at V and 4 bases at J, with 8 bases between the two ends. This CDR3 is 14 amino acids long. CDR3 residues: CASSGERYNSPLHF. The CDR3, as DNA: TGTGCCAGCAGCGGAGAACGTTATAATTCACCCCTCCACTTT. Based on the CDR3 plus reference TRBV9 and TRBJ1-6, the full variable domain is DSGVTQTPKHLITATGQRVTLRCSPRSGDLSVYWYQQSLDQGLQFLIQYYNGEERAKGNILERFSAQQFPDLHSELNLSSLELGDSALYFCASSGERYNSPLHFGNGTRLTVT.

The rearrangement links TRBV5-6 to TRBJ1-5; no clear D. With 1 base removed from V and 7 bases from J, the gap between germline ends came to 6 bases. The CDR3 has 12 residues. The germline gives CDR1 SGHDT, CDR2 YYEEEE. The CDR3 spells CASSLFRQPQHF. CDR3 nucleotide sequence: TGTGCCAGCAGCTTGTTTAGACAGCCCCAGCATTTT.

This chain joins TRBV7-9 and TRBJ1-1; D remains ambiguous. In germline, CDR1 is SEHNR, CDR2 FQNEAQ (reference sequence). V lost 4 bases, J lost 5 bases, and 17 bases lay in between. The CDR3 is 15 residues long. As DNA, the CDR3 is TGTGCCAGCAGCTCCCCCTTCGCTTCGGGAACTGAAGCTTTCTTT. This gives the protein CASSSPFASGTEAFF.

This chain joins TRBV2 and TRBJ2-5, with D hard to call. Trimming removed 5 bases at V and 3 bases at J, with 4 bases between. CDR1 is SNHLY and CDR2 is FYNNEI in the germline V gene. The CDR3 loop spans 11 amino acids. CDR3 loop: CASSPEETQYF. DNA of the CDR3: TGTGCCAGCAGTCCGGAAGAGACCCAGTACTTC.

The chain recombines TRBV18 with TRBJ1-3; possible D gene TRBD1, 6 bases. The CDR3 extends over 15 amino acids. The V end lost 8 bases, the J end lost 6 bases, and 20 bases lay between the germline ends. Germline CDR1 is KGHSH and CDR2 is LQKENI. The CDR3 spells CASPAGGAPENTIYF. The DNA of the CDR3 is TGTGCCAGCCCCGCCGGGGGGGCGCCTGAAAACACCATATATTTT.

The chain carries TRBV6-4 and TRBJ2-5, with 15 nucleotides matching TRBD2. CDR3 size: 21 residues. The V and J ends lost 2 bases and 2 bases, in that order; junction bases with no gene match: 15. CDR1 is MRHNA and CDR2 is SNTAGT in the germline V gene. In DNA form, the CDR3 reads TGTGCCAGCAGTGACAGTCCTCCGGGACTAGCGGGGGGTCGTACTCAAGAGACCCAGTACTTC. Protein sequence: CASSDSPPGLAGGRTQETQYF.

This chain joins TRBV12-5 and TRBJ2-7; 11 positions match TRBD2. CDR1 is LGHNT and CDR2 is FRNRAP in the germline V gene. CDR3 length: 16 residues. The V segment lost 6 bases and the J segment 4 bases; nucleotides outside the gene matches: 11. The CDR3 reads CASGITGTSGKYEQYF. In DNA, the CDR3 is TGTGCTAGTGGGATTACCGGGACTAGCGGAAAATACGAGCAGTACTTC.

The V and J genes are TRBV10-1 and TRBJ2-7; possibly TRBD1 for D (6 bases). V was shortened by 6 bases and J by 3 bases, with 9 bases between the two germline ends. CDR1 is WNHNN, CDR2 SYGVQD, per germline (reference sequence). CDR3 size: 12 residues. The CDR3 DNA sequence: TGCGCCAGCAGGGACAGTATCTACGAGCAGTACTTC. Amino acids: CASRDSIYEQYF.

The chain carries TRBV7-6 and TRBJ1-2; D uncertain. This CDR3 is 15 amino acids long. The germline gives CDR1 SGHVS, CDR2 FNYEAQ. Trimming shortened V by 6 bases and J by 7 bases, and 21 bases separated the two germline ends. The CDR3 DNA is TGTGCCAGCAGTCCCTTAGTCGGGGATCAGGTTGGCTACACCTTC. It encodes CASSPLVGDQVGYTF. The entire variable domain, with the rest obtained from reference TRBV7-6 and TRBJ1-2, is as follows: GAGVSQSPRYKVTKRGQDVALRCDPISGHVSLYWYRQALGQGPEFLTYFNYEAQQDKSGLPNDRFSAERPEGSISTLTIQRTEQRDSAMYRCASSPLVGDQVGYTFGSGTRLTVV.

This clone appeared once. The rearrangement joins TRBV6-5 to TRBJ1-2, with D perhaps TRBD1 (6 bases). Trimming pared 7 bases from V and 0 bases from J, leaving 12 bases between. The CDR3 runs 14 residues. In germline, CDR1 is MNHEY, CDR2 SVGAGI. The CDR3 bases are TGTGCCAGCACCGCTGGGGGCACTAACTATGGCTACACCTTC. Its translation is CASTAGGTNYGYTF.

The V call is TRBV2, the J call TRBJ1-1; D ambiguous. The CDR3 extends over 13 amino acids. The germline CDR1 and CDR2 sequences are SNHLY and FYNNEI. The V end was cut by 3 bases, the J end by 4 bases, with 9 bases between. For the CDR3, the DNA is TGTGCCAGCAGTGAGCAGGCGCTCACTGAAGCTTTCTTT. It yields the protein CASSEQALTEAFF.

A note on this clone: One end of the junction does not line up with germline, which may come from a read error. This chain links TRBV5-1 with TRBJ1-1; maybe TRBD1 (5 bases). This CDR3 is built from 13 residues. Germline loops: CDR1 SGHRS, CDR2 YFSETQ. CDR3 sequence: CASSLIGIRGWNF. The CDR3 bases are TGCGCCAGCAGCTTAATAGGGATCCGGGGGTGGAACTTT.

The chain uses TRBV27 and TRBJ1-4; D uncertain. The CDR3 sequence is 11 residues long. Trimming shortened V by 5 bases and J by 11 bases, and 9 bases separated the two germline ends. The germline V gene encodes CDR1 MNHEY and CDR2 SMNVEV (reference sequence). The CDR3 bases are TGTGCCAGCAGTACCGCGGGGAAACTGTTTTTT. Protein: CASSTAGKLFF.

The gene calls are TRBV12-3 or TRBV12-4 and TRBJ1-5; no clear D. The CDR3 is 13 amino acids. With 6 bases removed from V and 3 bases from J, the gap between germline ends came to 9 bases. CDR3 in amino acids: CASRRQTNQPQHF. Here the CDR3 DNA reads TGTGCCAGCAGGAGACAAACCAATCAGCCCCAGCATTTT.

The chain employs TRBV30 and TRBJ1-3; 10 positions match TRBD1. V shed 1 base and J 4 bases; nucleotides not matched to a gene: 1. The germline gives CDR1 GTSNPN, CDR2 SVGIG (reference sequence). This CDR3 is 14 amino acids long. For the CDR3, the DNA is TGTGCCTGGAGTGAGACAGGGGGCGGAAACACCATATATTTT. It yields the protein CAWSETGGGNTIYF. Based on the CDR3 plus reference TRBV30 and TRBJ1-3, the full variable domain is SQTIHQWPATLVQPVGSPLSLECTVEGTSNPNLYWYRQAAGRGLQLLFYSVGIGQISSEVPQNLSASRPQDRQFILSSKKLLLSDSGFYLCAWSETGGGNTIYFGEGSWLTVV.

The chain is built from TRBV6-2 or TRBV6-3 and TRBJ2-7; D is uncertain. The CDR3 has 14 residues. Trimming took off 0 bases at V and 2 bases at J, with 8 bases between the two ends. Germline V gene lookup returns CDR1 MNHEY and CDR2 SVGEGT. The CDR3 protein is CASSYSTPAYEQYF. DNA of the CDR3: TGTGCCAGCAGTTACTCGACACCAGCCTACGAGCAGTACTTC.

This chain uses TRBV6-2 or TRBV6-3 with TRBJ1-5; D remains ambiguous. V was cut by 4 bases and J by 2 bases, with 15 bases left in between. The CDR3 extends over 16 amino acids. Germline assignment: CDR1 MNHEY and CDR2 SVGEGT. CDR3 region: CASSLYGIQRNQPQHF. The CDR3 DNA is TGTGCCAGCAGTTTATACGGTATTCAACGCAATCAGCCCCAGCATTTT.

The DNA for the CDR3 is TGCGCCAGCAGCGTTGACAGGGGAGGTGAGCAGTTCTTC. This encodes CASSVDRGGEQFF. V and J are TRBV5-1 and TRBJ2-1, with 8 bases fitting TRBD1. This CDR3 is 13 amino acids long. CDR1 is SGHRS, CDR2 YFSETQ, per germline. V gave up 4 bases and J gave up 9 bases; unmatched junction bases: 6.

The chain is built from TRBV3-1 (or the pseudogene TRBV3-2) and TRBJ1-1; 7 bases match TRBD1. With V trimmed by 5 bases and J by 6 bases, 15 bases remained unmatched. Germline V gene sequence: CDR1 LGHDT, CDR2 YNNKEL (reference sequence). The CDR3 has 16 amino acids. CDR3 DNA sequence: TGTGCCAGCAGCTCGGGACAGATACTCGTCGCGTCTGAAGCTTTCTTT. Its protein product is CASSSGQILVASEAFF.

This clone was counted many times. The CDR3 here is CASSPGTGFGNTIYF. CDR3 coding DNA: TGTGCCAGCAGCCCCGGGACAGGGTTTGGAAACACCATATATTTT. V usage is TRBV14 and J usage is TRBJ1-3; 9 nucleotides line up with TRBD1. The CDR3 spans 15 residues. CDR1 SGHDN and CDR2 FVKESK come from the germline V gene. Unmatched junction bases numbered 4, after V lost 4 bases and J lost 3 bases.

The rearrangement uses TRBV4-1 and TRBJ2-1, with D perhaps matching TRBD1 (5 bases). CDR1 is MGHRA, CDR2 YSYEKL, per germline. This CDR3 spans 15 amino acids. Trimming cost V 4 bases and J 4 bases, with 14 bases left between them. CDR3: CASSPFWTNYNEQFF. In nucleotides, the CDR3 is TGCGCCAGCAGCCCCTTTTGGACAAATTACAATGAGCAGTTCTTC.